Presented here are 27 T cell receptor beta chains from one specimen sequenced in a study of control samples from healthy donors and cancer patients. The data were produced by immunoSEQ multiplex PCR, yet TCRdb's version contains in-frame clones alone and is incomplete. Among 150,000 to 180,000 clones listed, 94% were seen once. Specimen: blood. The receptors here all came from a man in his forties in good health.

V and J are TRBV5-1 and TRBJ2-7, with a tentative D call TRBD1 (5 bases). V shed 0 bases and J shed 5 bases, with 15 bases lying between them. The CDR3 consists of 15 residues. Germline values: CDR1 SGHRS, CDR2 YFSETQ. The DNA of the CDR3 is TGCGCCAGCAGCTTGGAGGGGCAGGGAAGGCACGAGCAGTACTTC. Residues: CASSLEGQGRHEQYF.

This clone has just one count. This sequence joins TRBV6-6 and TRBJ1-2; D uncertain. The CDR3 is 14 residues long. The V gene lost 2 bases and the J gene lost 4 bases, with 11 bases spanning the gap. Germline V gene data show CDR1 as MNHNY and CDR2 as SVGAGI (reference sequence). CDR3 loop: CASSYIPGIYGYTF. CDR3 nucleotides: TGTGCCAGCAGTTACATCCCGGGGATCTATGGCTACACCTTC.

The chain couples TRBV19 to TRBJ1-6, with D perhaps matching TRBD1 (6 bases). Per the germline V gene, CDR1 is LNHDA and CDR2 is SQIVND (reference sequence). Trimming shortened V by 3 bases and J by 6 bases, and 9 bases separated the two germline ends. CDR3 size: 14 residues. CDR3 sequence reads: CASSIRGTNSPLHF. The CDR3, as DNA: TGTGCCAGTAGTATCAGGGGAACTAATTCACCCCTCCACTTT.

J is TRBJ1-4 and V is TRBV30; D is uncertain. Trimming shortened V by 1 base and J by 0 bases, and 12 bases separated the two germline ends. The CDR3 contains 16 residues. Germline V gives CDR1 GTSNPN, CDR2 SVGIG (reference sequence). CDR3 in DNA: TGTGCCTGGAGTGGTTTGCGGCGGGCAACTAATGAAAAACTGTTTTTT. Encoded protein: CAWSGLRRATNEKLFF.

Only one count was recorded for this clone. The CDR3 protein is CASSEAGMAGNTIYF. In DNA, the CDR3 is TGTGCCAGCAGTGAAGCAGGAATGGCCGGAAACACCATATATTTT. The rearrangement uses TRBV6-1 and TRBJ1-3; D is uncertain. CDR3 length: 15 residues. Germline lookup yields CDR1 MNHNS and CDR2 SASEGT. Between the trimmed V and J ends, which lost 0 bases and 4 bases, there was a span of 10 bases.

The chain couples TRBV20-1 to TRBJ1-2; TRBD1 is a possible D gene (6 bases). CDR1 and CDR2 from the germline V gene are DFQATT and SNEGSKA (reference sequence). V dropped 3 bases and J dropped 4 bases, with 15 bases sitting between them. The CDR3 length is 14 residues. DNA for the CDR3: TGCAGTGCTAGTCCGGGGGGCCTCTCCTATGGCTACACCTTC. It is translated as CSASPGGLSYGYTF.

This CDR3 reads CASSLGDRVNYGYTF. The CDR3 nucleotides are TGTGCCAGCAGCTTAGGGGACAGAGTTAACTATGGCTACACCTTC. The chain couples TRBV7-9 to TRBJ1-2; 7 bases are a match to TRBD1. The CDR3 covers 15 residues. Germline lookup yields CDR1 SEHNR and CDR2 FQNEAQ (reference sequence). After removal of 1 base from V and 1 base from J, the junction contained 3 bases not matched to a gene.

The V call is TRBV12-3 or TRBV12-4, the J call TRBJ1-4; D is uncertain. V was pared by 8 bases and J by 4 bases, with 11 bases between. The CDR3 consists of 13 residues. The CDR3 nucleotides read TGTGCCAGCGGGCCCGAGGGTAATGAAAAACTGTTTTTT. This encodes CASGPEGNEKLFF.

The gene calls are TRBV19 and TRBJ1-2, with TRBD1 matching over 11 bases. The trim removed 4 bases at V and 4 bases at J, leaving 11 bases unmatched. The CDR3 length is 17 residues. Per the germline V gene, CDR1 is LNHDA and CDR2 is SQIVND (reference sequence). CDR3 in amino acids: CASSNYRDRGDGYGYTF. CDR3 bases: TGTGCCAGTAGTAACTACCGGGACAGGGGGGACGGCTATGGCTACACCTTC. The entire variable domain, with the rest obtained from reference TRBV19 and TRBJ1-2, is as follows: DGGITQSPKYLFRKEGQNVTLSCEQNLNHDAMYWYRQDPGQGLRLIYYSQIVNDFQKGDIAEGYSVSREKKESFPLTVTSAQKNPTAFYLCASSNYRDRGDGYGYTFGSGTRLTVV.

The CDR3 DNA is TGTGCCAGTAGTCCCCGGGGGGGACAGGGGAAGGTGGCTTTCTTT. Encoded protein: CASSPRGGQGKVAFF. This chain connects TRBV19 to TRBJ1-1; 10 nucleotides align to TRBD1. V was clipped by 5 bases and J by 11 bases; unmatched bases: 14. Germline CDR1 reads LNHDA; CDR2 reads SQIVND (reference sequence). The CDR3 spans 15 residues.

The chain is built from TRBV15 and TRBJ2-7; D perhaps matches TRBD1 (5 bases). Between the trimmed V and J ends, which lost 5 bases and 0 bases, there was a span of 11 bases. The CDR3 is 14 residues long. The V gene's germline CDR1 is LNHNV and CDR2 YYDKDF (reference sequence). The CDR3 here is CATSSDSSSYEQYF. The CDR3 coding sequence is TGTGCCACCAGCTCCGACAGTAGCTCCTACGAGCAGTACTTC.

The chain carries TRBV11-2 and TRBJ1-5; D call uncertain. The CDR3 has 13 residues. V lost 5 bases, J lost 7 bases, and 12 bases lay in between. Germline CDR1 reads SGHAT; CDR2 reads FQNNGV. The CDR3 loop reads CASSPLGSQPQHF. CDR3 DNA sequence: TGTGCCAGCAGCCCCCTCGGGAGCCAGCCCCAGCATTTT.

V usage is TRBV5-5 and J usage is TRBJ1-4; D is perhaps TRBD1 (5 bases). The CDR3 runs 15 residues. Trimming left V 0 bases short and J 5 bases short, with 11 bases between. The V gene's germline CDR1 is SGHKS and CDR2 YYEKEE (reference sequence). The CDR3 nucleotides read TGTGCCAGCAGCTTGGTATCGGGGGAGAATGAAAAACTGTTTTTT. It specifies CASSLVSGENEKLFF.

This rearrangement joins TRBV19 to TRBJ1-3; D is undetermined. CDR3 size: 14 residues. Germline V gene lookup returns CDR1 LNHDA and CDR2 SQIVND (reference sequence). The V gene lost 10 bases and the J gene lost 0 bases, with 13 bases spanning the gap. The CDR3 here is CAISPTVSGNTIYF. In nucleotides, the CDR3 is TGTGCCATCTCCCCAACGGTCTCTGGAAACACCATATATTTT.

The CDR3 loop reads CASSPGGTGGYGYTF. Written as DNA, the CDR3 is TGTGCCAGCAGCCCGGGTGGGACAGGGGGCTATGGCTACACCTTC. The rearrangement links TRBV3-1 (or the pseudogene TRBV3-2) to TRBJ1-2, with TRBD1 matching over 11 bases. V shed 4 bases, J shed 4 bases, and the junction held 5 bases outside the gene matches. Germline assignment: CDR1 LGHDT and CDR2 YNNKEL (reference sequence). This CDR3 is built from 15 residues.

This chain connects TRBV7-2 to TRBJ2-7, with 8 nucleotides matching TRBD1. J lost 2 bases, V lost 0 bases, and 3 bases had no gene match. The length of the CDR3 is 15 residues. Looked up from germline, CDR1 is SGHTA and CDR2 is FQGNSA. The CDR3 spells CASSLAAQGAYEQYF. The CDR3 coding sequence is TGTGCCAGCAGCTTAGCGGCACAGGGGGCCTACGAGCAGTACTTC.

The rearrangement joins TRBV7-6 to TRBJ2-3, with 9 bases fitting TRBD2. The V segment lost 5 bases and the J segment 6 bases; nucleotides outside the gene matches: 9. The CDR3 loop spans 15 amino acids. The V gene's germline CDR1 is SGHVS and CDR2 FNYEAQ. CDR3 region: CASSRSLAGYDTQYF. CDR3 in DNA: TGTGCCAGCAGCCGTTCGCTAGCGGGGTACGATACGCAGTATTTT.

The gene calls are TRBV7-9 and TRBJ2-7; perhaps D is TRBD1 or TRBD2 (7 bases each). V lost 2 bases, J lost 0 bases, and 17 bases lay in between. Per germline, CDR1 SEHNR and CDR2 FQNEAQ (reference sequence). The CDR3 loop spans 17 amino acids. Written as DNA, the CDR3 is TGTGCCAGCAGCTTAAGGGGGGGCCGGGACAGCTCCTACGAGCAGTACTTC. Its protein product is CASSLRGGRDSSYEQYF.

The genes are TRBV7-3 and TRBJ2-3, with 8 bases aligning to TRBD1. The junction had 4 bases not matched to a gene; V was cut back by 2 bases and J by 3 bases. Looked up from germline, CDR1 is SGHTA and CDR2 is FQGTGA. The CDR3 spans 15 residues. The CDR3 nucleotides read TGTGCCAGCAGCTTAGACAGGGGAGGTACAGATACGCAGTATTTT. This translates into CASSLDRGGTDTQYF.

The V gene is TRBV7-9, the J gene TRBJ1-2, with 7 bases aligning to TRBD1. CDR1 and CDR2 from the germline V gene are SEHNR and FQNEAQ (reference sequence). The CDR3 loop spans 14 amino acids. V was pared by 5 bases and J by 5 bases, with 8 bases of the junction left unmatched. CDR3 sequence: CASSGRDRDYGYTF. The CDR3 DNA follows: TGTGCCAGCAGCGGAAGGGACAGAGATTATGGCTACACCTTC.

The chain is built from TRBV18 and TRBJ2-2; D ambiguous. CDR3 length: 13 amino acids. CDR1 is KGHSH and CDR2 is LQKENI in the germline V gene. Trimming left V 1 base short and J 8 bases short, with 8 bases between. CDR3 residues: CASSPRDMGELFF. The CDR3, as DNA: TGTGCCAGCTCACCACGCGATATGGGGGAGCTGTTTTTT.

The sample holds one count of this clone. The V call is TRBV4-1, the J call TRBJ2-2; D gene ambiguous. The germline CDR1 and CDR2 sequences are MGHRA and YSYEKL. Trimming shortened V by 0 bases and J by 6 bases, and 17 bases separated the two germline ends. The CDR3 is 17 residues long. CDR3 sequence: CASSQEPPQEWAGELFF. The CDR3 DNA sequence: TGCGCCAGCAGCCAAGAACCACCCCAAGAATGGGCCGGGGAGCTGTTTTTT.

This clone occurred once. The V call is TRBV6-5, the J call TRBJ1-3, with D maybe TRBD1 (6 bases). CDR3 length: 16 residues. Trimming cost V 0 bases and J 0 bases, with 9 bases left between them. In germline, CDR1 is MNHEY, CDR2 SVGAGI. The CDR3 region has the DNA TGTGCCAGCAGTTACTCGGACAGCTACTCTGGAAACACCATATATTTT. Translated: CASSYSDSYSGNTIYF.

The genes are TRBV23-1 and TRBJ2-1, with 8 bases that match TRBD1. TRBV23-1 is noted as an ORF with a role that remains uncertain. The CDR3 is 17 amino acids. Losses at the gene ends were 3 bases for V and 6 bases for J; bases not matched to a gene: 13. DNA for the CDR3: TGCGCCAGCAGTCAGATAAGACAGGGGCCCCTCTCCAATGAGCAGTTCTTC. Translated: CASSQIRQGPLSNEQFF.

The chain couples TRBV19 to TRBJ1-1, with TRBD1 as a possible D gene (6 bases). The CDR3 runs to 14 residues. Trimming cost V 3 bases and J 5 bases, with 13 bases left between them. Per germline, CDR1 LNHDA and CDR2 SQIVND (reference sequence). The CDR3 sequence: CASSIAGGVTEAFF. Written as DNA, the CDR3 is TGTGCCAGTAGTATCGCGGGGGGCGTTACTGAAGCTTTCTTT.

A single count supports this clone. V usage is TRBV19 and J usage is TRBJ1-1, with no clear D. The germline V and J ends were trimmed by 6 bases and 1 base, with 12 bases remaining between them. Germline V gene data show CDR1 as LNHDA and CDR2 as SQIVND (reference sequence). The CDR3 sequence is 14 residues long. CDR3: CASSKDGGNTEAFF. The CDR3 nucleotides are TGTGCCAGTAGCAAGGACGGTGGGAACACTGAAGCTTTCTTT.

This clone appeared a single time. DNA of the CDR3: TGTGCCAGTAGTACCTACCGGGGCGGGTACTATGGCTACACCTTC. Protein sequence: CASSTYRGGYYGYTF. This chain connects TRBV19 to TRBJ1-2; D possibly corresponds to TRBD1 (5 bases). Trimming cost V 4 bases and J 3 bases, with 15 bases left between them. Germline lookup yields CDR1 LNHDA and CDR2 SQIVND (reference sequence). The CDR3 spans 15 residues.